This T cell receptor beta chain was sequenced during a study of OX40 agonist ivuxolimab in advanced cancers. Whole-study context: An anti-OX40 (CD134) antibody with agonistic activity, ivuxolimab, was administered to patients.

This CDR3 is built from 16 residues. Germline lookup yields CDR1 MNHNS and CDR2 SASEGT. Trimming removed 1 base at V and 5 bases at J, with 14 bases between. Assay used: immunoSEQ multiplex PCR; TCRdb lists only in-frame clones, some missing. This sample yields 55,000 to 70,000 clones, of which about 83% are seen a single time; 1.4% belongs to the top ten. This TCR came from an adult with an advanced solid tumor such as melanoma, head and neck, liver or kidney cancer. Sequenced here: CD4+ or CD8+ T cells sorted from blood, sampled in a trial of the OX40 agonist ivuxolimab. The chain couples TRBV6-1 to TRBJ2-2; D is ambiguous. The CDR3 DNA is TGTGCCAGCAGTGAAGAGTCCCGGTCCCGTACCGGGGAGCTGTTTTTT. This encodes CASSEESRSRTGELFF.